What follows describes a single TCR beta chain. Its antigen is still unknown. 13 Jbeta primers and 60 Vbeta primers were used for the PCR. As originally analysed: Later, roughly 80 million unique TCR beta chains were counted in an analysis, and around 11 million of them were shared. Assay used: immunoSEQ multiplex PCR; TCRdb lists only in-frame clones, some missing. V and J calls and clone size follow that table, whereas D and trimming were derived from the DNA. The sample consists of just over 150,000 clones, about 85% of them appearing once. The data originate from a study of cytomegalovirus exposure and HLA in healthy donors. General study points: In a later analysis, productive TCRs from donors in an Asian-associated ancestry cluster reportedly carried fewer N-insertions than the cohort mean.

CDR1 and CDR2 from the germline V gene are SGHRS and YFSETQ. V lost 4 bases, J lost 2 bases, and 16 bases lay in between. The CDR3 contains 15 residues. The V call is TRBV5-1, the J call TRBJ2-7; maybe TRBD1 (5 bases). This sequence originates from a woman between 18 and 29 years old in good health and CMV-seronegative. What was sequenced was PBMCs. The CDR3 here is CASSIGPQAAYEQYF. CDR3 DNA: TGCGCCAGCAGCATTGGACCACAGGCGGCCTACGAGCAGTACTTC.